These T cell receptor beta chains were read from a single sample in a study of vaccination and CD4 T cells after COVID-19. Antigens of these TCRs are unknown. TCRdb re-derived calls from the PCR reads in MiXCR, one entry per CDR3 protein. The sample holds some 4,500 distinct CDR3 sequences, 35% to 45% seen once. Material for sequencing was CD4+ T cells from blood, cultured in vitro. These receptor sequences come from a human donor in good health. Both conserved end residues are part of each CDR3. A D gene is named only where the DNA matches it firmly. Clone size, where shown, is once, few, many, or a class for clones that have expanded.

V	D	size	J	DNA	CDR3
TRBV10-2	NA	NA	TRBJ1-2	TGCGCCAGCGAAGGGTCAGGAAGGGGCTACACCTTC	CASEGSGRGYTF
TRBV20-1	TRBD1	few	TRBJ1-5	TGCGGCCTCGGGACAGGGGCCGAACTCAGGAATCAGCCCCAGCATTTT	CGLGTGAELRNQPQHF
TRBV15	NA	few	TRBJ1-1	TGTGCCACCAGACAACCGCCGAACACTGAAGCTTTCTTT	CATRQPPNTEAFF
TRBV6-1	NA	NA	TRBJ1-2	TGTGCCAGCAGTGAGGGAGACCCTCTTACCTATGGCTACACCTTC	CASSEGDPLTYGYTF
TRBV21-1	NA	few	TRBJ2-2	TGTGCCAGCAGCAAAACCGGGACTAGCAACGGGGAGCTGTTTTTT	CASSKTGTSNGELFF
TRBV20-1	NA	NA	TRBJ1-5	TGCAGTGCTAGGGATCCAGCGCCCGGTCAGCCCCAGCATTTT	CSARDPAPGQPQHF
TRBV6-1	NA	NA	TRBJ2-2	TGTGCCAGCAGGGTTTTGACCGGGGAGCTGTTTTTT	CASRVLTGELFF
TRBV11-1	TRBD1	few	TRBJ2-1	TGTGCCAGCAGCTTTGGGACAGCACAGTTCTTC	CASSFGTAQFF
TRBV19	TRBD2	NA	TRBJ2-5	TGTGCCAGTAGGGCGGGGGGAGTCCAAGAGACCCAGTACTTC	CASRAGGVQETQYF
TRBV10-3	NA	NA	TRBJ1-1	TGTGCCATCAGTGACACAGGGACTGAAGCTTTCTTT	CAISDTGTEAFF
TRBV12-3/TRBV12-4	NA	NA	TRBJ1-2	TGTGCCAGCACCTTTGGGACTCACTATGGCTACACCTTC	CASTFGTHYGYTF
TRBV7-2	TRBD1	few	TRBJ1-5	TGTGCCAGCAAGGGACAGACTAATCAGCCCCAGCATTTT	CASKGQTNQPQHF
TRBV19	TRBD1	NA	TRBJ2-1	TGTGCCAGTAGTAGGGACAGGGGGCCCAATGAGCAGTTCTTC	CASSRDRGPNEQFF
TRBV4-1	TRBD1	few	TRBJ1-5	TGCGCCAGCAGCCCAACAGGGGTGAGCAATCAGCCCCAGCATTTT	CASSPTGVSNQPQHF
TRBV6-2/TRBV6-3	NA	NA	TRBJ1-1	TGTGCCAGCAGTTTACAGGTCACTGAAGCTTTCTTT	CASSLQVTEAFF
TRBV30	NA	NA	TRBJ1-2	TGTGCCTGGAGGGTCGGGACGACAGCCTATGGCTACACCTTC	CAWRVGTTAYGYTF
TRBV7-9	NA	NA	TRBJ2-2	TGTGCCAGCAGTACCGGGACCAACACCGGGGAGCTGTTTTTT	CASSTGTNTGELFF
TRBV7-2	NA	few	TRBJ1-5	TGTGCCAGCAGCTACCGACGGGACACCTCCTCGCCCCAGCATTTT	CASSYRRDTSSPQHF
TRBV20-1	NA	few	TRBJ1-1	TGCAGTGCTAGAGAATCAGGACCGAACACTGAAGCTTTCTTT	CSARESGPNTEAFF
TRBV27	TRBD1	few	TRBJ1-2	TGTGCCAGCAGTACCTTGACAGGGGGCCCGAATGGCTACACCTTC	CASSTLTGGPNGYTF
TRBV15	TRBD2	few	TRBJ2-3	TGTGCCACCAGCAGAGTGGGGGGGTCCTACCACCGTGCTAGCACAGATACGCAGTATTTT	CATSRVGGSYHRASTDTQYF
TRBV7-2	NA	NA	TRBJ1-5	TGTGCCAGCAGCTTAATTGGCGGCGGGACGCAAAATCAGCCCCAGCATTTT	CASSLIGGGTQNQPQHF
TRBV7-2	NA	medium-sized	TRBJ2-1	TGTGCCAGCAGCACCTACTTAGCCAATGAGCAGTTCTTC	CASSTYLANEQFF
TRBV6-2/TRBV6-3	NA	NA	TRBJ1-1	TGTGCCAGCAACAGCATTCCAGGGAGAGGGAACACTGAAGCTTTCTTT	CASNSIPGRGNTEAFF
TRBV20-1	TRBD1	few	TRBJ1-1	TGCAGTGCCCCCGGACAGGACACTGAAGCTTTCTTT	CSAPGQDTEAFF
TRBV5-1	NA	once	TRBJ2-5	TGCGCCAGCAGCTTGTTCTCGGCGGGACCCCAAGAGACCCAGTACTTC	CASSLFSAGPQETQYF
TRBV19	NA	few	TRBJ2-2	TGTGCCAGTAGTGAGTCGGAGCGGGTCACCGGGGAGCTGTTTTTT	CASSESERVTGELFF
TRBV25-1	NA	medium-sized	TRBJ2-7	TGTGCCAGCAGTGAAGCGGGGTACGAGCAGTACTTC	CASSEAGYEQYF
TRBV4-2	NA	few	TRBJ1-2	TGTGCCAGCAGCCGAGACAGTTATGGCTACACCTTC	CASSRDSYGYTF
TRBV20-1	TRBD1	NA	TRBJ1-5	TGCAGTGCCGGGACAGGGGGCAATCAGCCCCAGCATTTT	CSAGTGGNQPQHF
TRBV6-5	NA	NA	TRBJ1-5	TGTGCCAGCAGTTACTCGACCGGGTATCAGCCCCAGCATTTT	CASSYSTGYQPQHF
TRBV20-1	NA	NA	TRBJ2-5	TGCAGTGCCTCCGGGGGTGGAGAGACCCAGTACTTC	CSASGGGETQYF
TRBV18	NA	NA	TRBJ2-5	TGTGCCAGCTCACCGCCAGGGGACGGAAAGACCCAGTACTTC	CASSPPGDGKTQYF
TRBV25-1	NA	few	TRBJ1-5	TGTGCCAGCAGTGAATGGGGGGGAAAACATCAGCCCCAGCATTTT	CASSEWGGKHQPQHF
TRBV20-1	TRBD1	NA	TRBJ1-1	TGCAGTGCTAGAGAGCGACAGGGGGCTAGCGGGGCTTTCTTT	CSARERQGASGAFF
TRBV11-3	TRBD1	NA	TRBJ1-2	TGTGCCAGCAGCGTGGGACAGGGGGACTATGGCTACACCTTC	CASSVGQGDYGYTF
TRBV6-5	NA	NA	TRBJ1-6	TGTGCCAGCAGTTCCTCACGGGTTTCACCCCTCCACTTT	CASSSSRVSPLHF
TRBV7-2	TRBD2	NA	TRBJ2-7	TGTGCCAGCAGCTTAATCGCTAGCGGGGGTTCTTTCTCCTACGAGCAGTACTTC	CASSLIASGGSFSYEQYF
TRBV11-2	TRBD1	few	TRBJ1-6	TGTGCCAGCAGCTTCCGGGACAGGTCCTATAATTCACCCCTCCACTTT	CASSFRDRSYNSPLHF
TRBV27	NA	NA	TRBJ2-3	TGTGCCAGCAGTTTAACTCCTTCAGATGCGCAGTATTTT	CASSLTPSDAQYF
TRBV6-1	TRBD1	NA	TRBJ1-6	TGTGCCAGCAGTCATGGAAGGGGACAGGGGAAAAGGGTATTAATCTCACCCCTCCACTTT	CASSHGRGQGKRVLISPLHF
TRBV7-9	NA	few	TRBJ1-2	TGTGCCAGCAGCTACCACCCACGGGTCTATGGCTACACCTTC	CASSYHPRVYGYTF
TRBV11-2	NA	NA	TRBJ2-7	TGTGCCAGCAGCCCCCCTGGACAGACCTACGAGCAGTACTTC	CASSPPGQTYEQYF